This is a list of T cell receptor beta chains from one sample in a study of T cell changes during pregnancy in multiple sclerosis. The protocol was immunoSEQ multiplex PCR, while the TCRdb copy is restricted to in-frame clones and leaves out a portion. Here the sample spans about 54,000 clones, 80% to 95% being singletons. This material consisted of peripheral blood, taken after pregnancy. The receptors here all came from a female donor in good health, enrolled as a control in a pregnancy study. Both conserved end residues are part of each CDR3. The D gene is left open where the match is weak. The size of a clone is reported for some rows only, either as once, few or many, or as a class for expanded clones.

v_gene: TRBV5-8
j_gene: TRBJ2-2
abundance: NA
d_gene: NA
CDR3aa: CASSIGLIDTGELFF
CDR3nt: TGTGCCAGCAGCATAGGACTAATTGACACCGGGGAGCTGTTTTTT

v_gene: TRBV9
j_gene: TRBJ2-1
abundance: NA
d_gene: NA
CDR3aa: CASSPRTLSYNEQFF
CDR3nt: TGTGCCAGCAGCCCCCGTACTCTCTCCTACAATGAGCAGTTCTTC

v_gene: TRBV5-4
j_gene: TRBJ1-5
abundance: NA
d_gene: NA
CDR3aa: CASTPSVENNQPQHF
CDR3nt: TGTGCCAGCACCCCCTCGGTGGAGAACAATCAGCCCCAGCATTTT

v_gene: TRBV5-4
j_gene: TRBJ1-4
abundance: NA
d_gene: NA
CDR3aa: CASSLGTGEKLFF
CDR3nt: TGTGCCAGCAGCTTGGGAACGGGTGAAAAACTGTTTTTT

v_gene: TRBV7-8
j_gene: TRBJ2-5
abundance: NA
d_gene: TRBD2
CDR3aa: CASSPAGASGGETQYF
CDR3nt: TGTGCCAGCAGCCCCGCCGGGGCTAGCGGGGGGGAGACCCAGTACTTC

v_gene: TRBV7-9
j_gene: TRBJ1-3
abundance: NA
d_gene: NA
CDR3aa: CASSSTDHTIYF
CDR3nt: TGTGCCAGCAGCTCGACAGATCACACCATATATTTT

v_gene: TRBV5-1
j_gene: TRBJ2-1
abundance: NA
d_gene: TRBD1
CDR3aa: CASSSRDSYNEQFF
CDR3nt: TGCGCCAGCAGCTCCCGGGACAGTTACAATGAGCAGTTCTTC

v_gene: TRBV7-2
j_gene: TRBJ1-2
abundance: NA
d_gene: TRBD1
CDR3aa: CASSPQGALGYTF
CDR3nt: TGTGCCAGCAGCCCACAGGGGGCGTTAGGCTACACCTTC

v_gene: TRBV29-1
j_gene: TRBJ2-7
abundance: once
d_gene: TRBD1
CDR3aa: CSAGGQEWYEQYF
CDR3nt: TGCAGCGCAGGGGGCCAGGAGTGGTACGAGCAGTACTTC

v_gene: TRBV19
j_gene: TRBJ1-2
abundance: NA
d_gene: TRBD1
CDR3aa: CASSPGQGRDYGYTF
CDR3nt: TGTGCCAGTAGTCCTGGACAGGGGAGGGACTATGGCTACACCTTC

v_gene: TRBV5-1
j_gene: TRBJ1-3
abundance: NA
d_gene: NA
CDR3aa: CASSAAAFSGNTIYF
CDR3nt: TGCGCCAGCAGCGCGGCCGCGTTCTCTGGAAACACCATATATTTT

v_gene: TRBV7-9
j_gene: TRBJ1-1
abundance: NA
d_gene: NA
CDR3aa: CASSLGETRVNTEAFF
CDR3nt: TGTGCCAGCAGCTTAGGGGAGACACGGGTGAACACTGAAGCTTTCTTT

v_gene: TRBV27
j_gene: TRBJ2-7
abundance: NA
d_gene: NA
CDR3aa: CASSLSPGGPKREQYF
CDR3nt: TGTGCCAGCAGTTTAAGTCCCGGAGGGCCGAAGCGCGAGCAGTACTTC

v_gene: TRBV19
j_gene: TRBJ1-5
abundance: few
d_gene: TRBD1
CDR3aa: CASSIQDRGRQPQHF
CDR3nt: TGTGCCAGTAGTATACAGGACAGGGGTAGGCAGCCCCAGCATTTT

v_gene: TRBV30
j_gene: TRBJ1-1
abundance: NA
d_gene: TRBD1
CDR3aa: CAWTRQGGTEAFF
CDR3nt: TGTGCCTGGACAAGACAGGGAGGCACTGAAGCTTTCTTT

v_gene: TRBV5-6
j_gene: TRBJ1-3
abundance: NA
d_gene: NA
CDR3aa: CASSLAPQAGNTIYF
CDR3nt: TGTGCCAGCAGCTTGGCACCACAGGCTGGAAACACCATATATTTT

v_gene: TRBV2
j_gene: TRBJ1-1
abundance: medium-sized
d_gene: TRBD1
CDR3aa: CASSGKGASGTEAFF
CDR3nt: TGTGCCAGCAGTGGTAAGGGGGCATCAGGAACTGAAGCTTTCTTT

v_gene: TRBV5-1
j_gene: TRBJ2-1
abundance: NA
d_gene: TRBD2
CDR3aa: CASSLGLAGGPNEQFF
CDR3nt: TGCGCCAGCAGCTTGGGGCTAGCGGGAGGGCCCAATGAGCAGTTCTTC

v_gene: TRBV6-6
j_gene: TRBJ2-7
abundance: NA
d_gene: NA
CDR3aa: CASSAQAYEQYF
CDR3nt: TGTGCCAGCAGTGCTCAGGCGTACGAGCAGTACTTC

v_gene: TRBV7-9
j_gene: TRBJ1-6
abundance: NA
d_gene: TRBD1
CDR3aa: CASSLWTGNNSPLHF
CDR3nt: TGTGCCAGCAGCTTATGGACAGGAAATAATTCACCCCTCCACTTT

v_gene: TRBV6-1
j_gene: TRBJ2-7
abundance: NA
d_gene: TRBD1
CDR3aa: CASTPGQQSYEQYF
CDR3nt: TGTGCCAGCACCCCGGGACAGCAAAGCTACGAGCAGTACTTC

v_gene: TRBV11-2
j_gene: TRBJ2-1
abundance: NA
d_gene: TRBD2
CDR3aa: CASSFGGGAENEQFF
CDR3nt: TGTGCCAGCAGCTTTGGCGGGGGGGCCGAAAATGAGCAGTTCTTC

v_gene: TRBV2
j_gene: TRBJ2-3
abundance: few
d_gene: NA
CDR3aa: CASRAAGLDTQYF
CDR3nt: TGTGCCAGCAGAGCCGCGGGGCTCGATACGCAGTATTTT

v_gene: TRBV6-4
j_gene: TRBJ2-6
abundance: once
d_gene: TRBD1
CDR3aa: CASSSTGGSAGANVLTF
CDR3nt: TGTGCCAGCAGTTCGACAGGGGGCAGCGCGGGGGCCAACGTCCTGACTTTC

v_gene: TRBV25-1
j_gene: TRBJ1-1
abundance: once
d_gene: NA
CDR3aa: CASSEIQPNTEAFF
CDR3nt: TGTGCCAGCAGTGAAATACAGCCCAACACTGAAGCTTTCTTT

v_gene: TRBV5-1
j_gene: TRBJ2-7
abundance: NA
d_gene: TRBD1
CDR3aa: CASSSGTGPHEQYF
CDR3nt: TGCGCCAGCAGCTCCGGGACAGGGCCTCACGAGCAGTACTTC

v_gene: TRBV6-5
j_gene: TRBJ2-7
abundance: NA
d_gene: NA
CDR3aa: CASRRANSGTYEQYF
CDR3nt: TGTGCCAGCCGACGGGCCAATTCGGGGACCTACGAGCAGTACTTC

v_gene: TRBV9
j_gene: TRBJ2-7
abundance: once
d_gene: TRBD1
CDR3aa: CASSVGTGTYEQYF
CDR3nt: TGTGCCAGCAGCGTAGGGACAGGGACCTACGAGCAGTACTTC

v_gene: TRBV10-3
j_gene: TRBJ1-5
abundance: few
d_gene: NA
CDR3aa: CAIGTVNQPQHF
CDR3nt: TGTGCCATCGGAACAGTCAATCAGCCCCAGCATTTT

v_gene: TRBV6-4
j_gene: TRBJ2-1
abundance: NA
d_gene: TRBD2
CDR3aa: CASSDTFGGSYNEQFF
CDR3nt: TGTGCCAGCAGTGACACATTCGGGGGGTCGTACAATGAGCAGTTCTTC

v_gene: TRBV2
j_gene: TRBJ1-2
abundance: NA
d_gene: NA
CDR3aa: CASSERGSATYGYTF
CDR3nt: TGTGCCAGCAGTGAAAGGGGCAGCGCAACCTATGGCTACACCTTC

v_gene: TRBV9
j_gene: TRBJ1-6
abundance: NA
d_gene: TRBD1
CDR3aa: CASTRTGANNSPLHF
CDR3nt: TGTGCCAGCACCAGGACAGGGGCGAATAATTCACCCCTCCACTTT

v_gene: TRBV5-4
j_gene: TRBJ1-2
abundance: NA
d_gene: NA
CDR3aa: CASSYDPGANYGYTF
CDR3nt: TGTGCCAGCAGCTACGATCCGGGGGCTAACTATGGCTACACCTTC

v_gene: TRBV15
j_gene: TRBJ2-7
abundance: NA
d_gene: NA
CDR3aa: CATSRVSDEQYF
CDR3nt: TGTGCCACCAGCAGAGTGAGCGACGAGCAGTACTTC

v_gene: TRBV9
j_gene: TRBJ2-2
abundance: NA
d_gene: NA
CDR3aa: CASSAQTGNTGELFF
CDR3nt: TGTGCCAGCAGCGCCCAAACAGGGAACACCGGGGAGCTGTTTTTT

v_gene: TRBV15
j_gene: TRBJ1-5
abundance: once
d_gene: NA
CDR3aa: CATSRGYISGNQPQHF
CDR3nt: TGTGCCACCAGCAGAGGCTATATATCAGGGAATCAGCCCCAGCATTTT

v_gene: TRBV27
j_gene: TRBJ2-1
abundance: NA
d_gene: TRBD2
CDR3aa: CASSLPGLAGTYNEQFF
CDR3nt: TGTGCCAGCAGTTTACCCGGACTAGCGGGGACCTACAATGAGCAGTTCTTC

v_gene: TRBV5-4
j_gene: TRBJ2-2
abundance: NA
d_gene: NA
CDR3aa: CASSFGQGTGELFF
CDR3nt: TGTGCCAGCAGCTTCGGACAAGGCACCGGGGAGCTGTTTTTT

v_gene: TRBV10-1
j_gene: TRBJ1-2
abundance: NA
d_gene: NA
CDR3aa: CAGRYQFCTF
CDR3nt: TGCGCCGGTCGATATCAGTTCTGCACCTTC

v_gene: TRBV2
j_gene: TRBJ2-1
abundance: NA
d_gene: TRBD1
CDR3aa: CASSEGTGSYNEQFF
CDR3nt: TGTGCCAGCAGTGAGGGGACAGGGTCCTACAATGAGCAGTTCTTC

v_gene: TRBV5-8
j_gene: TRBJ1-5
abundance: NA
d_gene: NA
CDR3aa: CASSSFFTGNQPQHF
CDR3nt: TGTGCCAGCAGCAGTTTTTTTACGGGAAATCAGCCCCAGCATTTT

v_gene: TRBV18
j_gene: TRBJ2-2
abundance: NA
d_gene: TRBD1
CDR3aa: CASSPTGTVNGELFF
CDR3nt: TGTGCCAGCTCACCGACCGGGACAGTGAACGGGGAGCTGTTTTTT

v_gene: TRBV28
j_gene: TRBJ1-1
abundance: NA
d_gene: NA
CDR3aa: CASSLSGVQAFF
CDR3nt: TGTGCCAGCAGTTTGTCAGGGGTACAAGCTTTCTTT

v_gene: TRBV7-6
j_gene: TRBJ2-7
abundance: NA
d_gene: TRBD2
CDR3aa: CASSLDVAGAFYEQYF
CDR3nt: TGTGCCAGCAGCTTAGATGTAGCGGGGGCCTTTTACGAGCAGTACTTC

v_gene: TRBV30
j_gene: TRBJ2-4
abundance: few
d_gene: NA
CDR3aa: CAWSVGEYIQYF
CDR3nt: TGTGCCTGGAGTGTCGGGGAGTACATTCAGTACTTC

v_gene: TRBV6-6
j_gene: TRBJ2-3
abundance: NA
d_gene: TRBD2
CDR3aa: CASSYTSGGADTQYF
CDR3nt: TGTGCCAGCAGTTACACTAGCGGGGGGGCCGATACGCAGTATTTT

v_gene: TRBV5-1
j_gene: TRBJ2-7
abundance: NA
d_gene: TRBD1
CDR3aa: CASSKDRELYEQYF
CDR3nt: TGCGCCAGCAGCAAAGACAGGGAGCTCTACGAGCAGTACTTC

v_gene: TRBV2
j_gene: TRBJ1-1
abundance: NA
d_gene: TRBD1
CDR3aa: CASTGQGLTEAFF
CDR3nt: TGTGCCAGCACCGGACAGGGGCTCACTGAAGCTTTCTTT

v_gene: TRBV7-6
j_gene: TRBJ2-7
abundance: once
d_gene: NA
CDR3aa: CASSLADRPAYEQYF
CDR3nt: TGTGCCAGCAGCTTAGCAGACAGGCCAGCCTACGAGCAGTACTTC

v_gene: TRBV4-1
j_gene: TRBJ2-2
abundance: NA
d_gene: TRBD2
CDR3aa: CASSQVGLARNTGELFF
CDR3nt: TGCGCCAGCAGCCAAGTAGGACTAGCGAGGAACACCGGGGAGCTGTTTTTT

v_gene: TRBV9
j_gene: TRBJ2-1
abundance: NA
d_gene: NA
CDR3aa: CASSATPYVVDEQFF
CDR3nt: TGTGCCAGCAGCGCGACTCCCTATGTTGTGGATGAGCAGTTCTTC

v_gene: TRBV21-1
j_gene: TRBJ2-7
abundance: NA
d_gene: NA
CDR3aa: CASSIIGHDPYEQYF
CDR3nt: TGTGCCAGCAGTATCATAGGACACGACCCCTACGAGCAGTACTTC